This is a list of T cell receptor beta chains from one sample in a study of cytomegalovirus exposure and HLA in healthy donors. Assay: immunoSEQ multiplex PCR; the TCRdb copy retains only in-frame clones and omits some. The sample holds some 110,000 clones, around 81% seen once. Sequenced: PBMCs. The origin of the receptors is a woman aged 25 to 39 in good health and CMV-seronegative. The CDR3 runs from the conserved cysteine through the conserved F or W. Each record gives: D gene, J gene, clone size, V gene, CDR3 protein, CDR3 DNA. D genes are given only for firm matches. Size is omitted from some rows. Given values are once, few, many or a class for expanded clones.

NA | TRBJ2-3 | NA | TRBV7-9 | CASSLGGFVTDTQYF | TGTGCCAGCAGCTTAGGAGGGTTTGTGACAGATACGCAGTATTTT
TRBD2 | TRBJ2-2 | NA | TRBV7-9 | CASSHPGLAGGPDTGELFF | TGTGCCAGCAGCCACCCGGGACTAGCGGGAGGGCCGGACACCGGGGAGCTGTTTTTT
TRBD1 | TRBJ1-1 | NA | TRBV6-6 | CASSYRQGNTEAFF | TGTGCCAGCAGTTATCGACAGGGGAACACTGAAGCTTTCTTT
NA | TRBJ2-3 | NA | TRBV6-1 | CASSEVGGKGDTQYF | TGTGCCAGCAGTGAAGTTGGGGGCAAGGGAGATACGCAGTATTTT
NA | TRBJ2-7 | few | TRBV19 | CASSVAGESSYEQYF | TGTGCCAGTAGTGTGGCAGGGGAATCGTCCTACGAGCAGTACTTC
NA | TRBJ2-5 | NA | TRBV18 | CASSPNHRQPQETQYF | TGTGCCAGCTCACCTAACCATCGACAACCCCAAGAGACCCAGTACTTC
TRBD2 | TRBJ2-7 | once | TRBV5-6 | CASSLFPGGPYLGEQYF | TGTGCCAGCAGCTTGTTCCCGGGAGGGCCGTATTTGGGGGAGCAGTACTTC
TRBD2 | TRBJ2-7 | NA | TRBV18 | CASSPGLAGKRGLYEQYF | TGTGCCAGCTCACCAGGACTAGCGGGTAAACGGGGCCTCTACGAGCAGTACTTC
TRBD1 | TRBJ2-7 | NA | TRBV6-1 | CASSASGTAAYEQYF | TGTGCCAGCAGTGCGTCCGGGACAGCGGCCTACGAGCAGTACTTC
NA | TRBJ2-7 | NA | TRBV4-2 | CASSQGSGGYEQYF | TGTGCCAGCAGCCAAGGATCCGGTGGCTACGAGCAGTACTTC
TRBD1 | TRBJ1-1 | NA | TRBV5-1 | CASSYGQARRTSEAFF | TGCGCCAGCAGCTATGGACAGGCCCGACGGACGAGTGAAGCTTTCTTT
NA | TRBJ1-1 | NA | TRBV7-6 | CASSLWEVNTEAFF | TGTGCCAGCAGCTTATGGGAGGTGAACACTGAAGCTTTCTTT
NA | TRBJ1-3 | NA | TRBV14 | CASSLLLRDTIYF | TGTGCCAGCAGCCTTTTACTGCGGGACACCATATATTTT
TRBD1 | TRBJ1-5 | NA | TRBV19 | CASSIEGQAGNQPQHF | TGTGCCAGTAGTATAGAAGGACAGGCTGGCAATCAGCCCCAGCATTTT
TRBD1 | TRBJ2-5 | NA | TRBV14 | CASSRQGISLIQYF | TGTGCCAGCAGCCGACAGGGAATCAGCCTAATCCAGTACTTC
NA | TRBJ2-3 | NA | TRBV5-1 | CASSLVGSRPDTQYF | TGCGCCAGCAGCTTGGTAGGGAGTAGGCCAGATACGCAGTATTTT
NA | TRBJ2-1 | NA | TRBV27 | CASSLGGGSYNEQFF | TGTGCCAGCAGTTTAGGGGGCGGCTCCTACAATGAGCAGTTCTTC
TRBD2 | TRBJ2-7 | NA | TRBV27 | CASSFSVGGISAHEQYF | TGTGCCAGCAGTTTTTCGGTGGGGGGGATATCGGCCCACGAGCAGTACTTC
NA | TRBJ1-1 | once | TRBV6-5 | CASSPQMNTEAFF | TGTGCCAGCAGTCCGCAGATGAACACTGAAGCTTTCTTT
TRBD2 | TRBJ2-7 | NA | TRBV5-1 | CASSLARPGGGSGHGQYF | TGCGCCAGCAGCTTGGCCAGGCCGGGCGGGGGGTCGGGACACGGGCAGTACTTC
NA | TRBJ2-7 | NA | TRBV4-3 | CASSQDGFYEQYF | TGCGCCAGCAGCCAAGACGGGTTTTACGAGCAGTACTTC
NA | TRBJ1-1 | NA | TRBV27 | CASSPRLNTEAFF | TGTGCCAGCAGCCCCCGTTTGAACACTGAAGCTTTCTTT
TRBD1 | TRBJ2-1 | NA | TRBV10-3 | CAIRGTGGYNEQFF | TGTGCCATCAGGGGGACAGGGGGGTACAATGAGCAGTTCTTC
NA | TRBJ2-7 | NA | TRBV2 | CAITRVEQYF | TGTGCCATCACGAGGGTCGAGCAGTACTTC
NA | TRBJ2-3 | NA | TRBV28 | CASSLLALTDTQYF | TGTGCCAGCAGTCTGCTAGCTCTCACAGATACGCAGTATTTT
TRBD2 | TRBJ2-3 | few | TRBV11-2 | CASSRTLATSGGRDTQYF | TGTGCCAGCAGCCGGACCCTTGCGACTAGCGGAGGAAGGGATACGCAGTATTTT
TRBD2 | TRBJ2-1 | few | TRBV29-1 | CSVDGREGLDEQFF | TGCAGCGTTGATGGGCGGGAGGGCCTGGATGAGCAGTTCTTC
TRBD2 | TRBJ2-5 | NA | TRBV28 | CASSFISGGQETQYF | TGTGCCAGCAGTTTTATTAGCGGGGGGCAAGAGACCCAGTACTTC
NA | TRBJ1-3 | NA | TRBV5-1 | CASSKEGASSGNTIYF | TGCGCCAGCAGCAAAGAGGGTGCCTCCTCTGGAAACACCATATATTTT
NA | TRBJ2-2 | NA | TRBV27 | CASSVLSFANTGELFF | TGTGCCAGCAGCGTACTATCCTTCGCGAACACCGGGGAGCTGTTTTTT
NA | TRBJ2-1 | NA | TRBV4-3 | CASSQDTARGYNEQFF | TGCGCCAGCAGCCAAGATACCGCGCGGGGATACAATGAGCAGTTCTTC
TRBD1 | TRBJ1-1 | NA | TRBV19 | CASSIGTGNTEAFF | TGTGCCAGTAGTATAGGGACAGGCAACACTGAAGCTTTCTTT
TRBD1 | TRBJ2-7 | NA | TRBV5-1 | CASRATGTETYEQYF | TGCGCCAGCAGAGCTACCGGGACAGAGACCTACGAGCAGTACTTC
NA | TRBJ2-3 | NA | TRBV9 | CASGALGSRVIDTQYF | TGTGCCAGCGGCGCTCTTGGCAGTCGTGTAATAGATACGCAGTATTTT
NA | TRBJ2-5 | once | TRBV7-9 | CASSPPGGGQETQYF | TGTGCCAGCAGCCCCCCGGGTGGCGGCCAAGAGACCCAGTACTTC
NA | TRBJ2-5 | NA | TRBV7-2 | CASSLGSGETQYF | TGTGCCAGCAGCTTAGGTTCGGGGGAGACCCAGTACTTC
TRBD2 | TRBJ2-5 | NA | TRBV6-5 | CASSYLLREEPETQYF | TGTGCCAGCAGTTACTTGTTGCGGGAGGAACCCGAGACCCAGTACTTC
TRBD1 | TRBJ2-3 | NA | TRBV5-4 | CASSFPGQGITDTQYF | TGTGCCAGCAGCTTCCCGGGACAGGGAATCACAGATACGCAGTATTTT
NA | TRBJ1-1 | NA | TRBV7-9 | CASSPVRTEAEAFF | TGTGCCAGCAGCCCCGTTAGGACGGAGGCTGAAGCTTTCTTT
TRBD2 | TRBJ2-2 | NA | TRBV28 | CASNAAGLAGGMNTGELFF | TGTGCCAGCAACGCCGCCGGACTAGCGGGAGGAATGAACACCGGGGAGCTGTTTTTT
TRBD2 | TRBJ2-5 | NA | TRBV6-5 | CASSPGLAGGAQYF | TGTGCCAGCAGCCCCGGACTAGCGGGAGGGGCCCAGTACTTC
TRBD2 | TRBJ2-3 | NA | TRBV15 | CATSTRGTSGPTDTQYF | TGTGCCACCAGCACCCGAGGGACTAGCGGACCCACAGATACGCAGTATTTT
TRBD1 | TRBJ2-7 | NA | TRBV30 | CAWSVGQVTYEQYF | TGTGCCTGGAGTGTAGGACAGGTGACCTACGAGCAGTACTTC
NA | TRBJ1-5 | once | TRBV19 | CASSTYRYSNQPQHF | TGTGCCAGTAGTACCTACCGGTATAGCAATCAGCCCCAGCATTTT
NA | TRBJ1-2 | NA | TRBV28 | CASGGGYTF | TGTGCCAGCGGGGGGGGCTACACCTTC
NA | TRBJ2-7 | NA | TRBV14 | CASSHHPGTGIYEQYF | TGTGCCAGCAGCCATCACCCGGGAACAGGGATCTACGAGCAGTACTTC
TRBD1 | TRBJ1-4 | once | TRBV5-1 | CASSGTGVANEKLFF | TGCGCCAGCAGCGGGACAGGGGTGGCTAATGAAAAACTGTTTTTT